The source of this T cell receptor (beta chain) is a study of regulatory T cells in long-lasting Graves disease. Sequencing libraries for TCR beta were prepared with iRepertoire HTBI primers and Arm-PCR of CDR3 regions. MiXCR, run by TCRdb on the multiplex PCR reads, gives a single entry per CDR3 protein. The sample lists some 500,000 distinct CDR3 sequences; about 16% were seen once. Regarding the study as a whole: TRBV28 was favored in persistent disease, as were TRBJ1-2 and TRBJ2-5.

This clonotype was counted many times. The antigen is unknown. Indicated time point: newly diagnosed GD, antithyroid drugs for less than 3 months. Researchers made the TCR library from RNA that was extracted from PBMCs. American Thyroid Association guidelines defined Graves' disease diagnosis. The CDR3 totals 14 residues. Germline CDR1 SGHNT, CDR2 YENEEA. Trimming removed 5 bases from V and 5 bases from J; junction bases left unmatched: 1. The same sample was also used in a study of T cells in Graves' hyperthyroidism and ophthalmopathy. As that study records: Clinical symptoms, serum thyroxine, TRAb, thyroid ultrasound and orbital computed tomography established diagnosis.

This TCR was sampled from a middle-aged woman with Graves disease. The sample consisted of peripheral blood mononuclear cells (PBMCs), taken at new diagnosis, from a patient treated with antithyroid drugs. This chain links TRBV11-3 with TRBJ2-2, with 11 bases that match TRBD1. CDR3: CASSRDRGTGELFF. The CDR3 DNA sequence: TGTGCCAGCAGCCGGGACAGGGGGACCGGGGAGCTGTTTTTT.